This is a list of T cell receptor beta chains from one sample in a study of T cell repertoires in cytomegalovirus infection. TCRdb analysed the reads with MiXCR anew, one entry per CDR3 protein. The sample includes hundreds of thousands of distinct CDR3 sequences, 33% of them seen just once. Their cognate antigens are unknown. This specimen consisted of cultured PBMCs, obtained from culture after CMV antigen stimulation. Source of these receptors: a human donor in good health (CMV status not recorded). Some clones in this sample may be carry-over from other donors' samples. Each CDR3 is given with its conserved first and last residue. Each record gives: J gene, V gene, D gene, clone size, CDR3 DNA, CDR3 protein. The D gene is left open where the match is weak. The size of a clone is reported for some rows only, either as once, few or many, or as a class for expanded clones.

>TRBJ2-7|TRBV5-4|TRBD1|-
TGTGCCAGCAGCACCGGTGGGACAGGAGCCTACGAGCAGTACTTC
CASSTGGTGAYEQYF
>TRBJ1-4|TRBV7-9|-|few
TGTGCCAGCAGCTTAGACTTCCCTAATCGGGGCCGTGAAAAACTGTTTTTT
CASSLDFPNRGREKLFF
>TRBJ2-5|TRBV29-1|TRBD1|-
TGCAGCGCTCTGACAGGGCGAGGAGAGACCCAGTACTTC
CSALTGRGETQYF
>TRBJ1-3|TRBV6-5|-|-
TGTGCCAGCAGTTACACAGGTGTCTCTGGAAACACCATATATTTT
CASSYTGVSGNTIYF
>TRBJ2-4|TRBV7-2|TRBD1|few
TGTGCCAGCAGCTTAGACCCGGGACAGAAAAACATTCAGTACTTC
CASSLDPGQKNIQYF
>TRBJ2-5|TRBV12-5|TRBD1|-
TGTGCTAGTGGTCTTCACCTAGTAGGACAGGTTCAAAAGACCCAGTACTTC
CASGLHLVGQVQKTQYF
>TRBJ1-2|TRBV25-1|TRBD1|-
TGTGCCAGCAGTGAATACGGGACAGCATATGGCTACACCTTC
CASSEYGTAYGYTF
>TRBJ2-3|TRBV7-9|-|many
TGTGCCAGCAATAGCGGAAGTAGTGCAGATACGCAGTATTTT
CASNSGSSADTQYF
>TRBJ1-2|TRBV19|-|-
TGTGCCAGTAGGCCGGGACAAATGAAGGGCTACACCTTC
CASRPGQMKGYTF
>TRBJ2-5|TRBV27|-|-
TGTGCCAGCAGTGGATCGGCGGTAGGGACCCAGTACTTC
CASSGSAVGTQYF
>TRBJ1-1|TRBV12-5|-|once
TGTGCTAGTGGCCTCACTCGAAGCACTGAAGCTTTCTTT
CASGLTRSTEAFF
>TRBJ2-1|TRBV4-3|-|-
TGCGCCAGCAGCCAGCAGCTAGCGAGCTACAATGAGCAGTTCTTC
CASSQQLASYNEQFF
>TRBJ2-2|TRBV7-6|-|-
TGTGCCAGCAGCTTAGGGAAGAACACCATGGGCGCCGGGGAGCTGTTTTTT
CASSLGKNTMGAGELFF
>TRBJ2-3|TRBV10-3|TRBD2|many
TGTGCCATCAGCCCCGGGACTAGCGGGAGCCCAGATACGCAGTATTTT
CAISPGTSGSPDTQYF
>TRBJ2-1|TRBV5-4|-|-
TGTGCCAGCAGCTTGCTCGGAAGCAATGAGCAGTTCTTC
CASSLLGSNEQFF
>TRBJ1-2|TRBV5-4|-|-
TGTGCCAGCAGCTTGGATTCCAGATCTAACTATGGCTACACCTTC
CASSLDSRSNYGYTF
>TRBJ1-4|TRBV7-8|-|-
TGTGCCAGCAGCTCCCAGACAGTCCCTAATGAAAAACTGTTTTTT
CASSSQTVPNEKLFF
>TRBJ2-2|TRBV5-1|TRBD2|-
TGCGCCAGCACTATAGCGGGAGTCACCGGGGAGCTGTTTTTT
CASTIAGVTGELFF
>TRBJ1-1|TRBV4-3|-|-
TGCGCCAGCAGCCAAGGGTCTGCGGACACTGAAGCTTTCTTT
CASSQGSADTEAFF
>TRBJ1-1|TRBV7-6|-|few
TGTGCCAGCAGCGCAGATCCAGGGGATATGACTGAAGCTTTCTTT
CASSADPGDMTEAFF
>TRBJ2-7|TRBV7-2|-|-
TGTGCCAGCAGCCCAGACCTGACCTCCTACGAGCAGTACTTC
CASSPDLTSYEQYF
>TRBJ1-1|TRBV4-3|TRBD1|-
TGCGCCAGCAGCCAAGAGGGCAGGGGGCAATGGGACACTGAAGCTTTCTTT
CASSQEGRGQWDTEAFF
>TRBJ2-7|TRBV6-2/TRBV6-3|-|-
TGTGCCAGCGCTCTCCGGGACACCTACGAGCAGTACTTC
CASALRDTYEQYF
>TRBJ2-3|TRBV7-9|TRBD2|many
TGTGCCAGCAGCTCGGGGCTAGCGGGATTCACAGATACGCAGTATTTT
CASSSGLAGFTDTQYF
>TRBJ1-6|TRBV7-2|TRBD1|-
TGTGCCAGCAGCTCTTACAGGGGGCCTGAATCACCCCTCCACTTT
CASSSYRGPESPLHF
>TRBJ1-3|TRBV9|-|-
TGTGCCAGCACCCTAGGGGGCTCTGGAAACACCATATATTTT
CASTLGGSGNTIYF
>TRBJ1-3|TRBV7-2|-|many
TGTGCCAGCAGGCCACCCCGGGGTAGTGGAAACACCATATATTTT
CASRPPRGSGNTIYF
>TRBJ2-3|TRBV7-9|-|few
TGTGCCAGCAGCTTACCTATCTCCAGGACAGATACGCAGTATTTT
CASSLPISRTDTQYF
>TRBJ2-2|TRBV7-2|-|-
TGTGCCAGCAGCTTGGGACACCCAGAGGGGGAGCTGTTTTTT
CASSLGHPEGELFF
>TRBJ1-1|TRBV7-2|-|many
TGTGCCAGCAGCTTACGGGGAAGCCGAACGCTGAGTACTGAAGCTTTCTTT
CASSLRGSRTLSTEAFF